These T cell receptor beta chains were read from a single sample in a study of blood T cell repertoires in COVID-19. The table came from immunoSEQ multiplex PCR; TCRdb's copy has only in-frame clones and leaves some out. The repertoire holds around 150,000 clones, 80% to 95% seen once, with 3.5% to 5% in the top ten. Input material: peripheral blood. The receptors here all came from a woman aged 50 to 60 with acute or convalescent COVID-19. CDR3s include the opening cysteine and the closing phenylalanine or tryptophan. A D gene is named only where the DNA matches it firmly. Not every row has a clone size; where given, it reads once, few, many or a size class.

CDR3 DNA | CDR3 protein | clone size | J gene | D gene | V gene
TGTGCCAGCAGCCCCACAGATAACACTGAAGCTTTCTTT | CASSPTDNTEAFF | - | TRBJ1-1 | - | TRBV11-2
TGTGCCAGCAGTTACAGGGGGCGGGAACGCAATCAGCCCCAGCATTTT | CASSYRGRERNQPQHF | - | TRBJ1-5 | TRBD1 | TRBV6-2/TRBV6-3
TGTGCCAGCAGTTCTGGGACAGGGGTCTACGAGCAGTACTTC | CASSSGTGVYEQYF | - | TRBJ2-7 | TRBD1 | TRBV28
TGCGCCAGCAGTGAGTCGGAGGGATTTTTCCAAGAGACCCAGTACTTC | CASSESEGFFQETQYF | - | TRBJ2-5 | - | TRBV10-1
TGTGCCAGCAGTGACCAGTGGTCAAGCTCCTATAATTCACCCCTCCACTTT | CASSDQWSSSYNSPLHF | - | TRBJ1-6 | - | TRBV6-1
TGTGCCAGCAAGAGACAGCTTTATAATTCACCCCTCCACTTT | CASKRQLYNSPLHF | - | TRBJ1-6 | - | TRBV2
TGTGCCACCTATCACAGGGAGAACTATGGCTACACCTTC | CATYHRENYGYTF | - | TRBJ1-2 | - | TRBV19
TGTGCCAGCAGTTTAGCGGGGCAAGCGTCAAAACTGTTTTTT | CASSLAGQASKLFF | few | TRBJ1-4 | - | TRBV28
TGTGCCAGCAGCCCTGGGACTATAGCATCCCAGTTCTTC | CASSPGTIASQFF | - | TRBJ2-1 | TRBD2 | TRBV11-2
TGCGCCAGCAGCCCTCAAAGGGACAGGTTGTCTGGAAACACCATATATTTT | CASSPQRDRLSGNTIYF | - | TRBJ1-3 | TRBD1 | TRBV4-1
TGTGCCACCAGCACCGGGACAGGGCCCTACGAGCAGTACTTC | CATSTGTGPYEQYF | - | TRBJ2-7 | TRBD1 | TRBV15
TGCGCCAGCAGCCTTAGCGGGGGGAAATACAATGAGCAGTTCTTC | CASSLSGGKYNEQFF | once | TRBJ2-1 | TRBD2 | TRBV5-1
TGTGCCTGGAGTGAGGCGGGACAGGGGGATCTAAGTTTCCACTTT | CAWSEAGQGDLSFHF | - | TRBJ1-6 | TRBD1 | TRBV30
TGCGCCAGCAGCTTGGGACAGGGTGATAATTCACCCCTCCACTTT | CASSLGQGDNSPLHF | - | TRBJ1-6 | TRBD1 | TRBV5-1
TGTGCCAGCAGCCCTCCAACCAGATACCTCTACGAGCAGTACTTC | CASSPPTRYLYEQYF | - | TRBJ2-7 | - | TRBV25-1
TGTGCCAGCTCACGGGGGCAGGGGTATCAGCCCCAGCATTTT | CASSRGQGYQPQHF | - | TRBJ1-5 | - | TRBV18
TGCGCCAGCAGCTACTCCGGGCGGGGAACTGAAGCTTTCTTT | CASSYSGRGTEAFF | - | TRBJ1-1 | - | TRBV23-1
TGTGCCAGCAGTAAGGCGGTCGACAGGGAGACCCAGTACTTC | CASSKAVDRETQYF | - | TRBJ2-5 | - | TRBV6-5
TGTGCCAGCAGCTTAGGAGGGGCTGAAGCTTTCTTT | CASSLGGAEAFF | - | TRBJ1-1 | - | TRBV7-3
TGTGCCAGCGCCACGGACACCTACCGCAACTATGGCTACACCTTC | CASATDTYRNYGYTF | - | TRBJ1-2 | - | TRBV7-8
TGTGCCAGCAGCCAAGCATTTGGAACAGATTACAATGAGCAGTTCTTC | CASSQAFGTDYNEQFF | - | TRBJ2-1 | - | TRBV3-1/TRBV3-2
TGTGCCAGTAGTACACAGGGGTTAAGTTCACCCCTCCACTTT | CASSTQGLSSPLHF | - | TRBJ1-6 | TRBD1 | TRBV19
TGTGCCAGCAGCAGGGAATGGAGCAATCAGCCCCAGCATTTT | CASSREWSNQPQHF | - | TRBJ1-5 | - | TRBV2
TGTGCCAGCAGCTTGGCCGGGACATACCGATCCTACGAGCAGTACTTC | CASSLAGTYRSYEQYF | - | TRBJ2-7 | - | TRBV5-6
TGTGCCAGCAGCCAAAAACAGGGTTGGAACTATGGCTACACCTTC | CASSQKQGWNYGYTF | - | TRBJ1-2 | - | TRBV7-2
TGTGCCAGCAGCTCCCCACGGGGGTGGAATTCACCCCTCCACTTT | CASSSPRGWNSPLHF | once | TRBJ1-6 | - | TRBV7-2
TGTGCCAGCAAAGAGGGCCTTTACTACGAGCAGTACTTC | CASKEGLYYEQYF | - | TRBJ2-7 | - | TRBV2
TGTGCCAGCAGTGAACTCGGTGGCGGGGAGCTGTTTTTT | CASSELGGGELFF | - | TRBJ2-2 | - | TRBV25-1
TGTGCCAGCAGTGAACAACGACAGGGAATGGATGGCTACACCTTC | CASSEQRQGMDGYTF | - | TRBJ1-2 | TRBD1 | TRBV2
TGTGCCACCAGTGATGGACCAGACAGAGATGGCTACACCTTC | CATSDGPDRDGYTF | - | TRBJ1-2 | - | TRBV24-1
TGTGCCATCACCGAGACCGGGACAGCGAACACTGAAGCTTTCTTT | CAITETGTANTEAFF | - | TRBJ1-1 | TRBD1 | TRBV10-3
TGTGCCAGTAGTATAATAGGGGCCGAAAACAGCCAGTACTTC | CASSIIGAENSQYF | - | TRBJ2-7 | - | TRBV19
TGTGCCAGCAGTTTCATAACAGGGGGCGAGCAGTACTTC | CASSFITGGEQYF | - | TRBJ2-7 | TRBD1 | TRBV12-3/TRBV12-4
TGTGCCAGCAGTTTGGCGCGAGGCTACGAGCAGTACTTC | CASSLARGYEQYF | once | TRBJ2-7 | - | TRBV12-3/TRBV12-4
TGTGCCAGCAGTTTCGGCATGGACAGCCAAGAGACCCAGTACTTC | CASSFGMDSQETQYF | once | TRBJ2-5 | - | TRBV28
TGTGCCAGCAGTGAAACATTGAACTATGGCTACACCTTC | CASSETLNYGYTF | once | TRBJ1-2 | - | TRBV6-1
TGTGCCAGCTCACCGTCGAATGAGCAGTTCTTC | CASSPSNEQFF | - | TRBJ2-1 | - | TRBV18
TGTGCCAGCAGCCCCCAGGTAGGGGCCATCTATGGCTACACCTTC | CASSPQVGAIYGYTF | - | TRBJ1-2 | - | TRBV7-9
TGTGCCAGCAGCCCCGGTAGGGGGAGAGAAGAGACCCAGTACTTC | CASSPGRGREETQYF | - | TRBJ2-5 | - | TRBV7-6
TGTGCCAGCAGCTTAGCCCGGACAGCGAACTACAATGAGCAGTTCTTC | CASSLARTANYNEQFF | once | TRBJ2-1 | - | TRBV7-8
TGTGCCAGTAGTATAACTCCAGGGCTGAGCACTGAAGCTTTCTTT | CASSITPGLSTEAFF | - | TRBJ1-1 | - | TRBV19
TGTGCCAGCAGCTTAGGCAGGGATAACGAGCAGTACTTC | CASSLGRDNEQYF | - | TRBJ2-7 | - | TRBV7-6
TGTGCCTGGGGAACAGGGGGTAACTATGGCTACACCTTC | CAWGTGGNYGYTF | - | TRBJ1-2 | TRBD1 | TRBV30
TGTGCCAGCAGAGCCAATACAGGGGCGGGAGGCTACACCTTC | CASRANTGAGGYTF | - | TRBJ1-2 | TRBD1 | TRBV2
TGTGCCAGCAGTTTTCCGAGGGCGGGGGATAGCAATCAGCCCCAGCATTTT | CASSFPRAGDSNQPQHF | - | TRBJ1-5 | - | TRBV28
TGTGCCAGCAGCCCCCAGGGGGCTATCACAGATACGCAGTATTTT | CASSPQGAITDTQYF | few | TRBJ2-3 | TRBD1 | TRBV7-3
TGTGCCAGCAGTCGCGTCGACAGGGGGACTGGCTACACCTTC | CASSRVDRGTGYTF | - | TRBJ1-2 | TRBD1 | TRBV6-2/TRBV6-3
TGTGCCAGCAGCCAAGATTGGGGGGCTAACTATGGCTACACCTTC | CASSQDWGANYGYTF | - | TRBJ1-2 | - | TRBV14
TGTGCCAGCAGCACATATAGCAAGAGCTCCTACAATGAGCAGTTCTTC | CASSTYSKSSYNEQFF | - | TRBJ2-1 | - | TRBV5-6
TGTGCCACCAGCAGAGGAGGTCAGCCCCAGCATTTT | CATSRGGQPQHF | few | TRBJ1-5 | - | TRBV15
TGTGCCAGCAGCTTAGACTTAAATGGGGGCTACACCTTC | CASSLDLNGGYTF | - | TRBJ1-2 | - | TRBV7-3
TGTGCCAGCCGGGACAGGGCCGTCTTTAGCTCCTACAATGAGCAGTTCTTC | CASRDRAVFSSYNEQFF | - | TRBJ2-1 | TRBD1 | TRBV7-9
TGTGCCTGGAGGCAGGGCTTGAACACTGAAGCTTTCTTT | CAWRQGLNTEAFF | - | TRBJ1-1 | - | TRBV30
TGTGCCAGCTCACCGTCCGGACAGGGCCTCGGGGAGACCCAGTACTTC | CASSPSGQGLGETQYF | - | TRBJ2-5 | TRBD1 | TRBV18
TGTGCCAGCAGCGTTGAACCCCAGGGGGCGCCCGGCTACACCTTC | CASSVEPQGAPGYTF | - | TRBJ1-2 | TRBD1 | TRBV9
TGTGCCACCAGTGAGCCTGCTAGCGGGGTGCGGGGGAATGAGCAGTTCTTC | CATSEPASGVRGNEQFF | - | TRBJ2-1 | TRBD2 | TRBV24-1
TGCGCCAGCAGCCTTAGGACAGCTTTTAATGAAAAACTGTTTTTT | CASSLRTAFNEKLFF | - | TRBJ1-4 | - | TRBV4-1
TGTGCCAGCAGCCGCCTAAGGGACAGGGGGAATGGCTACACCTTC | CASSRLRDRGNGYTF | once | TRBJ1-2 | TRBD1 | TRBV3-1/TRBV3-2
TGTGCCAGCAGAATGTCGAGCACAGATACGCAGTATTTT | CASRMSSTDTQYF | - | TRBJ2-3 | - | TRBV7-6
TGTGCCAGCAGTGAAGGAGGGGGCTTGAGCTCCTACGAGCAGTACTTC | CASSEGGGLSSYEQYF | - | TRBJ2-7 | TRBD1 | TRBV6-1